This T cell receptor beta chain stems from a study of Graves' ophthalmopathy and Graves' hyperthyroidism. Findings and limits, study-wide: In predicting ophthalmopathy progression, the model reached roughly 69% sensitivity and 72.22% specificity. A model built from 13 signatures distinguished ophthalmopathy from stable hyperthyroidism with approximately 89% sensitivity and about 81% specificity.

A remark on this clonotype: Its antigen is currently unknown.

Hyperthyroidism patients were newly diagnosed, ill under 2 months, and aged 18 to 65 years. Germline-derived CDR1 and CDR2 are MDHEN and SYDVKM. V was clipped by 1 base and J by 8 bases; unmatched bases: 4. The CDR3 totals 14 residues. TCR beta CDR3 amplification used RNA transcripts. Investigators did first-round RT-PCR with HTBI primers, then second-round multiplex PCR. TCRdb re-called the multiplex PCR reads through MiXCR, storing one row per CDR3 protein. The repertoire includes around 1.1 million distinct CDR3 sequences, about two fifths of them detected once, and over 8.5% sits in the top ten. The clonotype was recovered from an adult man with Graves' hyperthyroidism. V usage is TRBV28 and J usage is TRBJ1-4; TRBD1 matches 7 bases. Sequencing was done on a sample of peripheral blood or thyroid tissue (not recorded which). CDR3 sequence (DNA): TGTGCCAGCAGTTTATCGGCAGGGGGGGAAAAACTGTTTTTT. This codes for CASSLSAGGEKLFF.